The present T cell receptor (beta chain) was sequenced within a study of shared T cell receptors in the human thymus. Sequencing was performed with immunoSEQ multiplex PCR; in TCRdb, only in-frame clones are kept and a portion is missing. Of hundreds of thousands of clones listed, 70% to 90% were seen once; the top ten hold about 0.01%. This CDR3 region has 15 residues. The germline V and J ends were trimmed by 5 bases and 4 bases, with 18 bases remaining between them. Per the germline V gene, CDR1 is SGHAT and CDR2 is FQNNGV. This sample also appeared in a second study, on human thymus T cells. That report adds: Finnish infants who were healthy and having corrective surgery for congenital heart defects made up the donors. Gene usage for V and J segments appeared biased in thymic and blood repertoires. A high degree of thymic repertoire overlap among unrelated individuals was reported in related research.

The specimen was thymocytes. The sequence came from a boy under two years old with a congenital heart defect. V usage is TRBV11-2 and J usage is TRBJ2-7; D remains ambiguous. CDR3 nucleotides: TGTGCCAGCAGCCGAAACGTAAGGAGCCTATACGAGCAGTACTTC. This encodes CASSRNVRSLYEQYF.